The clone carrying this TCR beta chain showed up just a few times. It was RNA transcripts that yielded the amplified TCR beta CDR3 regions. In the first-round RT-PCR of the TCR CDR3, the HTBI primer set was used. Using its own MiXCR run on the multiplex PCR reads, TCRdb lists one record per CDR3 protein. The table includes approximately 320,000 distinct CDR3 sequences, around 16% detected once. The source of the sample is a study of T cells in Graves' hyperthyroidism and ophthalmopathy. Sequences were obtained from blood. The TCR originated in a man between 25 and 39 years old with Graves' hyperthyroidism.

The CDR3 sequence is CASSVEGSREQYF. The CDR3 region has the DNA TGTGCCAGCAGCGTGGAGGGCTCTAGAGAGCAGTACTTC. The chain links TRBV9 to TRBJ2-7; the D gene is possibly TRBD2 (6 bases). Germline V gene lookup returns CDR1 SGDLS and CDR2 YYNGEE. Trimming took 2 bases from V and 7 from J, leaving 13 bases between them. The CDR3 is made up of 13 amino acids.